This entry describes one T cell receptor beta chain. Its antigen remains unidentified. The sample comes from a study of metastatic and nonmetastatic thyroid tumors. Background on the study: Patients with malignant and benign thyroid disease provided blood and tumor or nodule tissue, whose repertoires were compared. Study-level findings and limits: It was reportedly found that TCR beta diversity was significantly higher in malignant thyroid tumors than in benign nodules, a difference seen in both blood and tumor samples.

The CDR3 is made up of 15 amino acids. CDR1 and CDR2 (germline): SGHTA, FQGNSA. Under the authors' procedure: CDR3 differences across clinicopathological groups were used to build a distant-metastasis classifier for papillary thyroid cancer. TCRdb re-analyzed the PCR reads using MiXCR. These V and J calls originate from TCRdb's pipeline instead of the authors' own analysis. The profile covers about 13,000 clones, with 30% to 35% appearing a single time and around an eighth taken by the ten largest. Thyroid surgery had not been preceded by any treatment in any patient. The rearrangement links TRBV7-2 to TRBJ2-5, with 7 bases that match TRBD1. The sample comprised tumor tissue. The clonotype comes from a male donor with papillary thyroid cancer or a benign thyroid nodule (not recorded which). Some clones in this sample may be carry-over from other donors' samples. As DNA, the CDR3 is TGTGTCCGCAGCCCCGGGGACAGCTTACAAGAGACCCAGTACTTC. It translates to CVRSPGDSLQETQYF. Full variable domain (remainder filled in from reference TRBV7-2 and TRBJ2-5): GAGVSQSPSNKVTEKGKDVELRCDPISGHTALYWYRQSLGQGLEFLIYFQGNSAPDKSGLPSDRFSAERTGGSVSTLTIQRTQQEDSAVYLCVRSPGDSLQETQYFGPGTRLLVL.